Sequencing of this T cell receptor beta chain was carried out in a study of T cell responses to AZD1222 COVID-19 vaccine. The data were produced by immunoSEQ multiplex PCR, yet TCRdb's version contains in-frame clones alone and is incomplete. The sample has roughly 140,000 clones, approximately 90% seen once. The receptor was derived from an adult in good health. This sample comprised peripheral blood, obtained on day 0 of AZD1222 vaccination.

The CDR3 nucleotides are TGTGCCAGCAGCTTAAAGTCTCCGGGGAGCCGGCCGGGGAAGGGCGGGGAAAAGGAGACCCAGTACTTC. This sequence encodes CASSLKSPGSRPGKGGEKETQYF. J is TRBJ2-5 and V is TRBV7-3; D is perhaps TRBD2 (6 bases). Looked up from germline, CDR1 is SGHTA and CDR2 is FQGTGA. The CDR3 consists of 23 residues. Trimming took off 1 base at V and 5 bases at J, with 38 bases between the two ends.